This is a list of T cell receptor beta chains from one sample in a study of blood T cell repertoires in COVID-19. Repertoires were generated with immunoSEQ multiplex PCR, while TCRdb's copy carries only in-frame clones and drops some. Of roughly 230,000 clones listed, 75% to 85% are singletons. Sequences were obtained from peripheral blood. The receptors were sampled from a woman in her fifties or sixties with acute or convalescent COVID-19. CDR3s include the opening cysteine and the closing phenylalanine or tryptophan. The order of the fields is J gene, D gene, clone size, V gene, CDR3 DNA, CDR3 protein. D genes are given only for firm matches. A row's size may be missing; if present it is once, few, many or a size class.

j_gene: TRBJ1-5; d_gene: NA; abundance: NA; v_gene: TRBV28; CDR3nt: TGTGCCAGCAGTCCCCCTCGACATTTTAGCAATCAGCCCCAGCATTTT; CDR3aa: CASSPPRHFSNQPQHF
j_gene: TRBJ2-7; d_gene: TRBD2; abundance: NA; v_gene: TRBV10-1; CDR3nt: TGCGCCAGCAGTGATGGACTAGCGGGACTCTACGAGCAGTACTTC; CDR3aa: CASSDGLAGLYEQYF
j_gene: TRBJ1-2; d_gene: TRBD1; abundance: NA; v_gene: TRBV18; CDR3nt: TGTGCCAGCTCACCCCGGGACAGGGTCGGCTATGGCTACACCTTC; CDR3aa: CASSPRDRVGYGYTF
j_gene: TRBJ1-3; d_gene: TRBD1; abundance: few; v_gene: TRBV10-3; CDR3nt: TGTGCCATCAGCCCGACAGGGAACACCATATATTTT; CDR3aa: CAISPTGNTIYF
j_gene: TRBJ1-1; d_gene: NA; abundance: NA; v_gene: TRBV28; CDR3nt: TGTGCCAGCAGTTTTGGTATAGAGATGAACACTGAAGCTTTCTTT; CDR3aa: CASSFGIEMNTEAFF
j_gene: TRBJ1-4; d_gene: NA; abundance: NA; v_gene: TRBV7-9; CDR3nt: TGTGCCAGCAGCCCCTGGGACAATCTGGAGGAAAAACTGTTTTTT; CDR3aa: CASSPWDNLEEKLFF
j_gene: TRBJ1-3; d_gene: NA; abundance: few; v_gene: TRBV6-5; CDR3nt: TGTGCCAGCATTGGACTCCGGAGCTCTGGAAACACCATATATTTT; CDR3aa: CASIGLRSSGNTIYF
j_gene: TRBJ1-5; d_gene: NA; abundance: NA; v_gene: TRBV4-3; CDR3nt: TGCGCCAGCAGCCACATACAGGGATGGTTAAGAAAGTGCAGCAATCAGCCCCAGCATTTT; CDR3aa: CASSHIQGWLRKCSNQPQHF
j_gene: TRBJ1-6; d_gene: TRBD1; abundance: few; v_gene: TRBV5-4; CDR3nt: TGTGCCAGCAGCTTGGCGGGACAGGATAATTCACCCCTCCACTTT; CDR3aa: CASSLAGQDNSPLHF
j_gene: TRBJ2-1; d_gene: TRBD2; abundance: NA; v_gene: TRBV6-1; CDR3nt: TGTGCCAGCAGTGAAAGACTAGCGGGTACCTACAATGAGCAGTTCTTC; CDR3aa: CASSERLAGTYNEQFF
j_gene: TRBJ2-5; d_gene: TRBD2; abundance: NA; v_gene: TRBV2; CDR3nt: TGTGCCAGCAGGGCAGGGACTAGCGGGGGAATTCGGGAGACCCAGTACTTC; CDR3aa: CASRAGTSGGIRETQYF
j_gene: TRBJ2-5; d_gene: TRBD1; abundance: NA; v_gene: TRBV19; CDR3nt: TGTGCCAGTAGTATCAACAGGGGGTTTCTTAGTGAGACCCAGTACTTC; CDR3aa: CASSINRGFLSETQYF
j_gene: TRBJ1-2; d_gene: NA; abundance: NA; v_gene: TRBV5-3; CDR3nt: TGTGCCAGAAGCTCCCCGACACGTAACTATGGCTACACCTTC; CDR3aa: CARSSPTRNYGYTF
j_gene: TRBJ1-2; d_gene: NA; abundance: once; v_gene: TRBV19; CDR3nt: TGTGCCAGTAGTATAGACTTGACAGGTGACTGGGATGGCTACACCTTC; CDR3aa: CASSIDLTGDWDGYTF
j_gene: TRBJ2-5; d_gene: NA; abundance: NA; v_gene: TRBV28; CDR3nt: TGTGCCAGCAGTCCCCCGGCAGGGCATAAGACCCAGTACTTC; CDR3aa: CASSPPAGHKTQYF
j_gene: TRBJ2-3; d_gene: TRBD2; abundance: NA; v_gene: TRBV28; CDR3nt: TGTGCCAGTACTAGCGGGGTAAAAGATACGCAGTATTTT; CDR3aa: CASTSGVKDTQYF
j_gene: TRBJ2-1; d_gene: TRBD1; abundance: NA; v_gene: TRBV7-2; CDR3nt: TGTGCCAGCAGCTTAACAGGGGTTACTGAGCAGTTCTTC; CDR3aa: CASSLTGVTEQFF
j_gene: TRBJ1-1; d_gene: TRBD1; abundance: NA; v_gene: TRBV7-9; CDR3nt: TGTGCCAGCAGCACGACAGGGTATGAAGCTTTCTTT; CDR3aa: CASSTTGYEAFF
j_gene: TRBJ1-1; d_gene: NA; abundance: few; v_gene: TRBV28; CDR3nt: TGTGCCAGCAGTTTAGGGGCGGGGTTGGGAGCTTTCTTT; CDR3aa: CASSLGAGLGAFF
j_gene: TRBJ1-5; d_gene: NA; abundance: NA; v_gene: TRBV12-3/TRBV12-4; CDR3nt: TGTGCCAGCAGCCTAGCCGATCAGCCCCAGCATTTT; CDR3aa: CASSLADQPQHF
j_gene: TRBJ1-2; d_gene: NA; abundance: NA; v_gene: TRBV5-1; CDR3nt: TGCGCCAGCAGCTTGGGGGGAGTTATGAGCTACACCTTC; CDR3aa: CASSLGGVMSYTF
j_gene: TRBJ2-5; d_gene: TRBD2; abundance: once; v_gene: TRBV5-1; CDR3nt: TGCGCCAGCAGCCCCCCCTTAGCGGGGCAAGAGACCCAGTACTTC; CDR3aa: CASSPPLAGQETQYF
j_gene: TRBJ1-5; d_gene: TRBD1; abundance: NA; v_gene: TRBV2; CDR3nt: TGTGCCAGCAGTTCGACAGGGGGGAATCAGCCCCAGCATTTT; CDR3aa: CASSSTGGNQPQHF
j_gene: TRBJ1-4; d_gene: NA; abundance: few; v_gene: TRBV15; CDR3nt: TGTGCCACCAGCAGAGGGGCCACTAATGAAAAACTGTTTTTT; CDR3aa: CATSRGATNEKLFF
j_gene: TRBJ2-6; d_gene: NA; abundance: NA; v_gene: TRBV28; CDR3nt: TGTGCCAGCAGTTTGCAGGGCCTTGCCTCTGGGGCCAACGTCCTGACTTTC; CDR3aa: CASSLQGLASGANVLTF
j_gene: TRBJ2-5; d_gene: NA; abundance: NA; v_gene: TRBV27; CDR3nt: TGTGCCAGCAGTGGGCTAGCCCAAGAGACCCAGTACTTC; CDR3aa: CASSGLAQETQYF
j_gene: TRBJ2-4; d_gene: TRBD2; abundance: NA; v_gene: TRBV5-4; CDR3nt: TGTGCCAGCAGCTTGGGTGCGGGGGGGCCCGGAAACATTCAGTACTTC; CDR3aa: CASSLGAGGPGNIQYF
j_gene: TRBJ1-5; d_gene: TRBD1; abundance: once; v_gene: TRBV28; CDR3nt: TGTGCCAGCAGTTGGGACAGGGGGCTCGTCAATCAGCCCCAGCATTTT; CDR3aa: CASSWDRGLVNQPQHF
j_gene: TRBJ1-1; d_gene: NA; abundance: NA; v_gene: TRBV19; CDR3nt: TGTGCCAGTAGTATAGATCGGACTAACACTGAAGCTTTCTTT; CDR3aa: CASSIDRTNTEAFF
j_gene: TRBJ2-3; d_gene: TRBD2; abundance: NA; v_gene: TRBV4-3; CDR3nt: TGCGCCAGCAGCCCCACTAGCGGGGGGTCGCAGTATTTT; CDR3aa: CASSPTSGGSQYF
j_gene: TRBJ2-7; d_gene: TRBD2; abundance: NA; v_gene: TRBV5-4; CDR3nt: TGTGCCAGCAGCTCGGGACTAGCGGGAGGTGGCGAGCAGTACTTC; CDR3aa: CASSSGLAGGGEQYF